The rows below give T cell receptor beta chains drawn from one sample of a study of blood T cell repertoires in COVID-19. Generated by immunoSEQ multiplex PCR, the TCRdb table keeps only in-frame clones and is missing some. The table lists 100,000 to 150,000 clones, roughly two thirds of them singletons. Specimen: peripheral blood. The receptor source for this set is a woman in her 70s with acute or convalescent COVID-19. Each CDR3 is given with its conserved first and last residue. The D gene is left open where the match is weak. Only some rows state a clone size, as once, few, many or a class for expanded clones.

TRBD1,TRBJ2-7,many,TRBV6-5,CASSTATGSTYGQYF,TGTGCCAGCAGCACAGCGACAGGGTCCACTTACGGGCAGTACTTC
TRBD1,TRBJ2-7,.,TRBV19,CASSISGTGSYEQYF,TGTGCCAGTAGTATATCCGGGACAGGGTCCTACGAGCAGTACTTC
.,TRBJ1-5,.,TRBV28,CASSLGGVRQPQHF,TGTGCCAGCAGTTTGGGGGGGGTACGTCAGCCCCAGCATTTT
.,TRBJ1-1,.,TRBV25-1,CASSAAGNTEAFF,TGTGCCAGCAGTGCAGCAGGGAACACTGAAGCTTTCTTT
TRBD1,TRBJ2-5,.,TRBV27,CASRGQGAWLETQYF,TGTGCCAGCAGGGGTCAGGGGGCATGGTTGGAGACCCAGTACTTC
TRBD1,TRBJ1-2,.,TRBV7-9,CASSFGTGEVYTF,TGTGCCAGCAGCTTCGGGACAGGGGAAGTCTACACCTTC
.,TRBJ2-5,.,TRBV4-1,CASSQVRGLWQETQYF,TGCGCCAGCAGCCAAGTCAGGGGCCTGTGGCAAGAGACCCAGTACTTC
.,TRBJ2-5,.,TRBV19,CASSIALVETQYF,TGTGCCAGTAGTATTGCTCTAGTCGAGACCCAGTACTTC
TRBD2,TRBJ2-2,.,TRBV4-3,CASSPSSPGLVKGHRGAVF,TGCGCCAGCAGCCCTTCAAGTCCGGGACTAGTGAAGGGACACCGGGGAGCTGTTTTT
.,TRBJ2-7,.,TRBV6-2/TRBV6-3,CASSYRQRGPYEQYF,TGTGCCAGCAGTTACCGACAGCGAGGCCCCTACGAGCAGTACTTC
.,TRBJ1-2,once,TRBV25-1,CAAGGGGANYGYTF,TGTGCCGCCGGGGGAGGGGGGGCTAACTATGGCTACACCTTC
TRBD2,TRBJ2-1,.,TRBV24-1,CATRSAGGPNNEQFF,TGTGCCACCAGGTCAGCGGGAGGGCCCAACAATGAGCAGTTCTTC
.,TRBJ2-7,.,TRBV2,CASQTNEQGPYEQYF,TGTGCCAGCCAAACGAATGAACAGGGCCCCTACGAGCAGTACTTC
.,TRBJ1-3,.,TRBV24-1,CATSESPGNTIYF,TGTGCCACCAGTGAATCCCCAGGAAACACCATATATTTT
.,TRBJ2-7,.,TRBV11-3,CASSFPLIPYEQYF,TGTGCCAGCAGCTTCCCGTTAATCCCTTACGAGCAGTACTTC
TRBD2,TRBJ2-1,.,TRBV27,CASSFGRALGNEQFF,TGTGCCAGCAGTTTCGGGAGGGCCTTAGGTAATGAGCAGTTCTTC
.,TRBJ1-4,.,TRBV5-1,CASSFGTGPNEKLFF,TGCGCCAGCAGCTTTGGCACAGGGCCTAATGAAAAACTGTTTTTT
.,TRBJ1-1,.,TRBV7-6,CASSLDRNTEAFF,TGTGCCAGCAGCTTAGACAGGAACACTGAAGCTTTCTTT
.,TRBJ2-1,.,TRBV5-1,CASSLGFRGDEQFF,TGCGCCAGCAGCTTGGGATTCCGGGGTGATGAGCAGTTCTTC
.,TRBJ2-2,.,TRBV15,CATSRDLSTGELFF,TGTGCCACCAGCAGAGATCTCTCCACCGGGGAGCTGTTTTTT
TRBD1,TRBJ1-5,.,TRBV7-9,CASSLGTGRSQPQHF,TGTGCCAGCAGCCTAGGGACAGGTAGGAGTCAGCCCCAGCATTTT
.,TRBJ1-1,.,TRBV30,CAWSRRGAEAFF,TGTGCCTGGAGTAGACGTGGAGCTGAAGCTTTCTTT
.,TRBJ2-3,few,TRBV9,CASSVGSTDTQYF,TGTGCCAGCAGCGTCGGTAGCACAGATACGCAGTATTTT
.,TRBJ2-6,once,TRBV5-1,CASSSGLSSGANVLTF,TGCGCCAGCAGCTCGGGACTGAGCTCTGGGGCCAACGTCCTGACTTTC
.,TRBJ2-2,few,TRBV4-1,CASSQARGLAGELFF,TGCGCCAGCAGCCAAGCGAGAGGGTTGGCCGGGGAGCTGTTTTTT
.,TRBJ2-7,.,TRBV25-1,CASSECWQCTYEQYF,TGTGCCAGCAGTGAATGTTGGCAGTGTACCTACGAGCAGTACTTC
TRBD1,TRBJ1-4,.,TRBV4-2,CASSLRQGSNEKLFF,TGTGCCAGCAGCCTCAGACAGGGGTCTAATGAAAAACTGTTTTTT
TRBD2,TRBJ2-5,.,TRBV6-2/TRBV6-3,CASSYSSREETQYF,TGTGCCAGCAGTTACTCGTCGCGGGAGGAGACCCAGTACTTC
.,TRBJ2-7,few,TRBV6-2/TRBV6-3,CASSYVGADYEQYF,TGTGCCAGCAGTTACGTGGGGGCCGACTACGAGCAGTACTTC
TRBD2,TRBJ2-1,few,TRBV15,CATSSETSGYNEQFF,TGTGCCACCAGCAGTGAGACTAGCGGTTACAATGAGCAGTTCTTC
TRBD1,TRBJ2-7,.,TRBV7-2,CASSRPWDRGGYEQYF,TGTGCCAGCAGCAGACCGTGGGACAGGGGCGGGTACGAGCAGTACTTC
.,TRBJ1-1,.,TRBV2,CASATGTQNTEAFF,TGTGCCAGCGCAACCGGGACACAGAACACTGAAGCTTTCTTT
.,TRBJ1-1,.,TRBV6-6,CASSYPNRNTEAFF,TGTGCCAGCAGTTACCCCAATAGGAACACTGAAGCTTTCTTT
TRBD1,TRBJ2-7,few,TRBV27,CASSLGTGGGEQYF,TGTGCCAGCAGTTTAGGGACAGGGGGAGGCGAGCAGTACTTC
.,TRBJ2-7,.,TRBV29-1,CSVSTTGGRGEQYF,TGCAGCGTATCGACAACCGGGGGGCGAGGGGAGCAGTACTTC
.,TRBJ1-2,few,TRBV7-2,CASSRGGGSGGYTF,TGTGCCAGCAGTCGGGGCGGGGGCAGTGGTGGCTACACCTTC
.,TRBJ2-5,.,TRBV27,CASSPGEGETQYF,TGTGCCAGCAGCCCAGGAGAGGGAGAGACCCAGTACTTC
TRBD1,TRBJ1-5,.,TRBV6-5,CASRRDRGHQPQHF,TGTGCCAGCAGAAGGGACAGGGGGCATCAGCCCCAGCATTTT
TRBD2,TRBJ2-7,.,TRBV9,CASSVGAGVHEQYF,TGTGCCAGCAGCGTAGGAGCGGGAGTTCACGAGCAGTACTTC
TRBD1,TRBJ1-2,once,TRBV5-6,CASSLEGAIGYTF,TGTGCCAGCAGCTTAGAGGGGGCGATTGGCTACACCTTC
TRBD1,TRBJ2-3,few,TRBV7-8,CASSPGQGRADTQYF,TGTGCCAGCAGCCCGGGACAGGGGAGGGCAGATACGCAGTATTTT
TRBD1,TRBJ1-2,many,TRBV5-1,CASSLGDRNYGYTF,TGCGCCAGCAGCTTGGGGGACAGAAACTATGGCTACACCTTC
TRBD1,TRBJ2-7,.,TRBV5-5,CASSSGQVGSEQYF,TGTGCCAGCAGCTCGGGACAGGTAGGTTCCGAGCAGTACTTC
.,TRBJ2-5,.,TRBV6-2/TRBV6-3,CASSPAGRETQYF,TGTGCCAGCAGCCCCGCGGGGCGGGAGACCCAGTACTTC
.,TRBJ2-5,once,TRBV7-2,CASSQGSGAETQYF,TGTGCCAGCAGCCAAGGATCAGGGGCAGAGACCCAGTACTTC
.,TRBJ1-3,.,TRBV7-8,CASSSYRVFGGASGNTIYF,TGTGCCAGCAGCTCATACCGCGTTTTTGGAGGGGCGTCTGGAAACACCATATATTTT
TRBD2,TRBJ2-3,.,TRBV19,CASSATSGGVDTQYF,TGTGCCAGTAGTGCGACTAGCGGGGGCGTAGATACGCAGTATTTT
.,TRBJ1-2,.,TRBV28,CASSSPAGQFGYTF,TGTGCCAGCAGTTCCCCGGCAGGGCAGTTTGGCTACACCTTC
TRBD1,TRBJ1-5,.,TRBV19,CASTSTGTSNQPQHF,TGTGCCAGTACCTCGACAGGGACCAGCAATCAGCCCCAGCATTTT
.,TRBJ2-7,few,TRBV4-1,CASSQDGFGTYEQYF,TGCGCCAGCAGCCAAGATGGATTCGGGACCTACGAGCAGTACTTC
.,TRBJ2-3,.,TRBV12-3/TRBV12-4,CASSLDFTDTQYF,TGTGCCAGCAGCCTGGACTTCACAGATACGCAGTATTTT
.,TRBJ1-2,.,TRBV28,CASSLVTPGGYTF,TGTGCCAGCAGTTTAGTTACCCCGGGGGGCTACACCTTC
.,TRBJ1-2,.,TRBV10-3,CAISESTGGRGYTF,TGTGCCATCAGTGAGTCTACCGGGGGTAGAGGCTACACCTTC